This is a list of T cell receptor beta chains from one sample in a study of CD8+CD57+ T cells in acquired aplastic anemia. From the reads, TCRdb called clonotypes with MiXCR, one entry per CDR3 protein. Of approximately 65,000 distinct CDR3 sequences in the sample, less than 65% were seen once. Source material: sorted CD4+, CD8+, or CD8+CD57+ T cells (not recorded which) from PBMCs. All receptors come from a human donor in good health, serving as a control. Each CDR3 is given with its conserved first and last residue. The D gene is left open where the match is weak. Clone size is stated in some rows and not others, as once, few, many or a class when expanded.

TRBD1	TRBV12-3/TRBV12-4	TRBJ1-5	many	TGTGCCAGCAGCCCCCCGGGACAGAGCAATCAGCCCCAGCATTTT	CASSPPGQSNQPQHF
.	TRBV5-1	TRBJ1-1	many	TGCGCCAGCAGCTTGGCCCCGGGAAACACTGAAGCTTTCTTT	CASSLAPGNTEAFF
.	TRBV9	TRBJ1-2	.	TGTGCCAGCAGCGTTACCAACTATGGCTACACCTTC	CASSVTNYGYTF
.	TRBV29-1	TRBJ2-7	.	TGCAGCGTTGAAGATGACTTCTCCTACGAGCAGTACTTC	CSVEDDFSYEQYF
TRBD2	TRBV20-1	TRBJ2-1	.	TGCAGTACAAGCAGGACTAGCCTCAATGAGCAGTTCTTC	CSTSRTSLNEQFF
.	TRBV7-3	TRBJ2-3	medium-sized	TGTGCCAGCAGCTTGACCCAGGGAGATACGCAGTATTTT	CASSLTQGDTQYF
.	TRBV5-4	TRBJ1-2	many	TGTGCCAGCAGTCCCAAGGTAACTCCTAACTATGGCTACACCTTC	CASSPKVTPNYGYTF
.	TRBV7-7	TRBJ2-3	.	TGTGCTAGCTCCGCGGAGCTCACAGATACGCAGTATTTT	CASSAELTDTQYF
.	TRBV15	TRBJ1-1	.	TGTGCCACCAGCAGGGAACCCTCAGGGTTAGCTTTCTTT	CATSREPSGLAFF
.	TRBV28	TRBJ2-2	many	TGTGCCAGCAGCCCTCCCGGGGAGCTGTTTTTT	CASSPPGELFF
.	TRBV5-5	TRBJ1-5	many	TGTGCCACCGCCGAGAGCGCCAGGGACAATCAGCCCCAGCATTTT	CATAESARDNQPQHF
.	TRBV12-3/TRBV12-4	TRBJ2-3	.	TGTGCCAGCAGACAGCACACAGATACGCAGTATTTT	CASRQHTDTQYF
TRBD1	TRBV25-1	TRBJ2-7	medium-sized	TGTGCCAGCTCCCCCCTGGGGACAGGTTCCTACGAGCAGTACTTC	CASSPLGTGSYEQYF
.	TRBV6-1	TRBJ1-2	many	TGTGCCAGCACCCCCGACCGTTATGGCTACACCTTC	CASTPDRYGYTF
.	TRBV13	TRBJ2-1	many	TGTGCCAGCAGCTTAGTTCTCTACAATGAGCAGTTCTTC	CASSLVLYNEQFF
TRBD1	TRBV29-1	TRBJ2-5	.	TGCAGCGCCGACAGGGACCAAGAGACCCAGTACTTC	CSADRDQETQYF
.	TRBV10-3	TRBJ1-1	medium-sized	TGTGCCATCAGGCAGGACCCGGGCTGGGACACTGAAGCTTTCTTT	CAIRQDPGWDTEAFF
TRBD2	TRBV7-3	TRBJ2-3	once	TGTGCCAGCAGCTCTCTAGCGGGAGGGGACACAGATACGCAGTATTTT	CASSSLAGGDTDTQYF
.	TRBV2	TRBJ2-2	medium-sized	TGTGCCAGCAAACGCATAGGCGGCAACACCGGGGAGCTGTTTTTT	CASKRIGGNTGELFF
.	TRBV2	TRBJ2-7	.	TGTGCCAGCAGTGATGCAGATACCTACGAGCAGTACTTC	CASSDADTYEQYF
TRBD2	TRBV11-2	TRBJ2-1	.	TGTGCCAGCAGTGCTAGCCTAGCGGCCCCCGATGAGCAGTTCTTC	CASSASLAAPDEQFF
.	TRBV7-2	TRBJ2-1	.	TGTGCCAGCAGTTCGATAACCTACAATGAGCAGTTCTTC	CASSSITYNEQFF
TRBD2	TRBV10-3	TRBJ2-1	.	TGTGCCATCAGTGAGCCCCGGACTAGCGGGGGCCGATACAATGAGCAGTTCTTC	CAISEPRTSGGRYNEQFF
.	TRBV20-1	TRBJ2-3	many	TGCAGTGCTAGAGATCTCGGTCGGCACATGAAAAGCACAGATACGCAGTATTTT	CSARDLGRHMKSTDTQYF
.	TRBV6-1	TRBJ1-5	.	TGTGCCAGCAGTGAACGCCCGGGGGCAAGCTTGCGGCCCCAGCATTTT	CASSERPGASLRPQHF
.	TRBV15	TRBJ2-3	.	TGTGCCACCAGCAGCTCAGACACCCGGGTATCAGATACGCAGTATTTT	CATSSSDTRVSDTQYF
TRBD1	TRBV7-2	TRBJ1-2	once	TGTGCCAGCAGCTCCGGGACAGGAACCTTC	CASSSGTGTF
.	TRBV10-2	TRBJ1-5	.	TGCGCCAGCGGGCCCAGTAGCAATCAGCCCCAGCATTTT	CASGPSSNQPQHF
.	TRBV15	TRBJ2-1	many	TGTGCCACCAGCAGAGAGGGAGTTGGAGGGGTCTACAATGAGCAGTTCTTC	CATSREGVGGVYNEQFF
TRBD1	TRBV19	TRBJ2-7	medium-sized	TGTGCCAGTAGTCTCCCCGGGACAGGGGCATTATACGAGCAGTACTTC	CASSLPGTGALYEQYF
.	TRBV2	TRBJ1-1	.	TGTGCCAGCAGTGCACTAATCCGACAGGCTGAAGCTTTCTTT	CASSALIRQAEAFF
.	TRBV10-3	TRBJ2-7	medium-sized	TGTGCCATCAGTGAGTCCTTTAAGGTTGTAAGCGAGCAGTACTTC	CAISESFKVVSEQYF
.	TRBV7-8	TRBJ1-2	few	TGTGCCAGCAGCTTCCCTAACTATGGCTACACCTTC	CASSFPNYGYTF
.	TRBV4-2	TRBJ1-6	.	TGTGCCAGCAGCCAAGATTTAGGCCAGTATAATTCACCCCTCCACTTT	CASSQDLGQYNSPLHF
.	TRBV15	TRBJ1-6	.	TGTGCCACCAGCCCCAACAGGGAAGAGTCACCCCTCCACTTT	CATSPNREESPLHF
TRBD1	TRBV2	TRBJ1-2	.	TGTGCCAGCGGGACAGGGGGATTTGGGTATGGCTACACCTTC	CASGTGGFGYGYTF
.	TRBV29-1	TRBJ2-7	.	TGCAGCGCCCGGACCGTCATATCGCACGAGCAGTACTTC	CSARTVISHEQYF
TRBD2	TRBV14	TRBJ2-3	.	TGTGCCAGCAGCCTAGCGGGAGTCACAGATACGCAGTATTTT	CASSLAGVTDTQYF
.	TRBV2	TRBJ2-1	many	TGTGCCAGCAGTGATGAGGGACTGATCTCCGGCAATGAGCAGTTCTTC	CASSDEGLISGNEQFF
.	TRBV19	TRBJ1-1	.	TGTGCCAGTAGTATAGATCTTACAGGGGAAGCTTTCTTT	CASSIDLTGEAFF
TRBD1	TRBV2	TRBJ1-1	.	TGTGCCAGCAGGCCGACAGGGACCACTGAAGCTTTCTTT	CASRPTGTTEAFF
.	TRBV28	TRBJ2-7	many	TGTGCCAGCAGTTCCAGGGGGGACGAGCAGTACTTC	CASSSRGDEQYF
.	TRBV19	TRBJ2-5	.	TGTGCCAGTAGTGCCCAAGAGACCCAGTACTTC	CASSAQETQYF
.	TRBV24-1	TRBJ1-5	.	TGTGCCACCAGTGAAGCCCGGGACCGGAAAGAGACCCAGCATTTT	CATSEARDRKETQHF
TRBD2	TRBV20-1	TRBJ2-3	.	TGCAGTGCGCCGCGAGCGGGGGGCTTAGAGGATACGCAGTATTTT	CSAPRAGGLEDTQYF
TRBD2	TRBV12-3/TRBV12-4	TRBJ2-7	.	TGTGCCAGCAGCGCCGGGACTAAACAGACCTACGAGCAGTACTTC	CASSAGTKQTYEQYF
.	TRBV5-1	TRBJ2-5	.	TGCGCCAGCAGCACCGTCGGGACACCTCAAGAGACCCAGTACTTC	CASSTVGTPQETQYF
.	TRBV20-1	TRBJ1-5	.	TGCAGTGCTAGATTACAGCTCAATCAGCCCCAGCATTTT	CSARLQLNQPQHF
TRBD2	TRBV10-3	TRBJ2-5	.	TGTGCCATCAGTGAGTCTAGCGGGAGTTGGGAGACCCAGTACTTC	CAISESSGSWETQYF
TRBD1	TRBV19	TRBJ1-1	many	TGTGCCAGTAGTGGCCGGGACAGGATGAACACTGAAGCTTTCTTT	CASSGRDRMNTEAFF
.	TRBV29-1	TRBJ2-5	.	TGCAGCGTTAGCCTTACCAGCCAAGAGACCCAGTACTTC	CSVSLTSQETQYF
.	TRBV19	TRBJ1-2	.	TGTGCCAGTAGGCGAAGTGGACCAGCTAACTATGGTTACACCTTC	CASRRSGPANYGYTF
.	TRBV5-1	TRBJ2-1	medium-sized	TGCGCCAGCAGCTGGGATCATAACCGCTACAATGAGCAGTTCTTC	CASSWDHNRYNEQFF
.	TRBV15	TRBJ1-4	.	TGTGCAGGCCGGACAGATTCTAATGAAAAACTGTTTTTT	CAGRTDSNEKLFF
.	TRBV2	TRBJ2-1	.	TGTGCCAGCAGTGAACGGCAGGGTAGTAATGAGCAGTTCTTC	CASSERQGSNEQFF